The sequence of this T cell receptor beta chain was determined in a study of cytomegalovirus exposure and HLA in healthy donors. Germline CDR1 and CDR2: LNHDA and SQIVND (reference sequence). V shed 7 bases and J 0 bases; nucleotides not matched to a gene: 7. The CDR3 contains 17 residues. Each donor's status was that of a healthy bone marrow donor. The PCR ran on 60 Vbeta and 13 Jbeta primers. Assay used: immunoSEQ multiplex PCR; TCRdb lists only in-frame clones, some missing. The sample records about 200,000 clones, around four fifths being singletons. This clonotype originated in a male donor in good health and CMV-seronegative. The rearrangement links TRBV19 to TRBJ2-6; 9 positions agree with TRBD1. The material sequenced was PBMCs. Written as DNA, the CDR3 is TGTGCCAGTACCAGTGGACAGGGGATCTCTGGGGCCAACGTCCTGACTTTC. It is translated as CASTSGQGISGANVLTF.